This T cell receptor (beta chain) was captured by sequencing in a study of regulatory T cells in long-lasting Graves disease. On this clonotype: Its antigen is unknown. Relative to the germline gene, one junction end is altered; a read error may explain this.

Combining iRepertoire HTBI primers with Arm-PCR of CDR3 regions, the authors built TCR beta libraries. TCRdb reprocessed the multiplex PCR reads with MiXCR, giving one entry per CDR3 protein. The sample records about 540,000 distinct CDR3 sequences, about 14% being singletons. The study's findings and limits: The study found persistent patients shared more public clonotypes (over 2,500) than new patients (over 900).

Indicated time point: newly diagnosed GD, antithyroid drugs for less than 3 months. PBMC-extracted RNA yielded the TCR library. The same sample was also used in a study of T cells in Graves' hyperthyroidism and ophthalmopathy.

The sequencing here drew on peripheral blood mononuclear cells (PBMCs), taken at new diagnosis, from a patient treated with antithyroid drugs. This TCR came from a man between 25 and 39 years old with Graves disease.

This CDR3 reads CACRRPRGEREMVYEQYF. CDR3 bases: TGTGCCTGCAGGCGCCCCCGTGGGGAGCGGGAGATGGTCTACGAGCAGTACTTC. V usage is TRBV6-1 and J usage is TRBJ2-7, with 8 bases identical to TRBD2. CDR1 and CDR2 (germline): MNHNS, SASEGT. The length of the CDR3 is 18 residues.